The present entry profiles one T cell receptor (beta chain) with its context. This clone was observed a single time. No antigen is known for it. There are no base qualities to consult, and no much larger clone falls within one base. The data are from a study of blood T cell repertoires in COVID-19 (dated by TCRdb to 2018 to 2021). Turning to the overall study: Samples covering the acute and convalescent phases of COVID-19 were provided by collaborators in the United States, Italy and Spain. Nearly every sample came with metadata listing a de-identified subject ID, COVID-19 status, age in years and sex. HLA class I and class II types, where available, came from metadata supplied by the sample provider rather than from assay-based typing. A freely available public database, intended as a resource for researchers studying the immune response to SARS-CoV-2, is where the repertoires were released. The samples were drawn from the first 160 participants of the ongoing ImmuneRACE study and from 1,254 subjects provided by 6 global collaborators. Deeply sampled blood TCRbeta repertoires from subjects exposed to, actively infected with, or recovered from COVID-19 were included in the dataset. The material from the prospective study consisted of cDNA or gDNA derived from T cells, B-cell-depleted T cells, or PBMCs. The full study reports these points: The amount of clinical and demographic metadata varied by source and participant and was provided uncurated.

TCRbeta CDR3 regions were amplified from genomic DNA using the immunoSEQ Assay, a bias-controlled multiplex PCR. Processing in the source paper ran as follows. The number of nucleated cells in each sample was estimated by amplification of reference gene primers within the assay. To quantify the absolute abundance of each unique TCRbeta CDR3 rearrangement, sequence reads were collapsed and filtered. Productive Simpson clonality was computed per sample as the square root of Simpson's diversity index over productive rearrangements. Entries here come from immuneACCESS through TCRdb and include only in-frame sequences with V and J called. Some clones fail to appear in such tables; in the studies checked, an unresolved V gene covers under half of the shortfall, and the cause of the remainder is unknown. The V and J calls and clone size are taken from that table; D and trimming were inferred from the DNA. Counted in this sample were roughly 59,000 clones; under 80% of them appeared once. The ten most abundant clones make up more than 8% of the sample.

Collaborating institutions collected whole blood in K2EDTA tubes following their own protocols. Collaborator samples were shipped for TCRbeta analysis as frozen whole blood, isolated PBMCs, or DNA extracted from either sample type. There are 15 amino acids in the CDR3, from cysteine to phenylalanine inclusive. Only the CDR3 DNA is retained, 45 bases long and in frame from the first base. Clipping removes 10 bases from V and 7 bases from J, with 18 as the unmatched junction base count. The germline V gene (reference sequence) sets CDR1 to MNHNY and CDR2 to SVGAGI. Sequencing used peripheral blood. The sequence joins TRBV6-6 to TRBJ1-1; 7 central bases correspond to TRBD1. This clonotype originated in a human donor in a cohort sampled during active COVID-19. At the DNA level, the sequence is TGTGCCACTACGTCGAAAGATACAGGGGCGCATGAAGCTTTCTTT. Its protein reads: CATTSKDTGAHEAFF.